This T cell receptor beta chain was identified during a study of T cell responses to AZD1222 COVID-19 vaccine. The study's findings and limits: In a largely white British group with more females than males, clonal diversity was possibly underestimated.

In the case of this clone: The antigen remains unidentified.

The repertoire was sequenced with immunoSEQ multiplex PCR; TCRdb's copy has only in-frame clones and lacks some. The sample consists of some 99,000 clones, approximately 84% of them appearing once. The CDR3 spans 13 residues. From germline, CDR1 is SGHDT and CDR2 YYEEEE. V dropped 4 bases and J dropped 5 bases, with 12 bases sitting between them. The sample was peripheral blood, taken 28 days after the second AZD1222 dose. The source of this sequence is an adult who received the AZD1222 COVID-19 vaccine. The chain employs TRBV5-6 and TRBJ1-2; D gene unclear. DNA of the CDR3: TGTGCCAGCAGCCCGAGTGACTTTTATGGCTACACCTTC. Its translation: CASSPSDFYGYTF.